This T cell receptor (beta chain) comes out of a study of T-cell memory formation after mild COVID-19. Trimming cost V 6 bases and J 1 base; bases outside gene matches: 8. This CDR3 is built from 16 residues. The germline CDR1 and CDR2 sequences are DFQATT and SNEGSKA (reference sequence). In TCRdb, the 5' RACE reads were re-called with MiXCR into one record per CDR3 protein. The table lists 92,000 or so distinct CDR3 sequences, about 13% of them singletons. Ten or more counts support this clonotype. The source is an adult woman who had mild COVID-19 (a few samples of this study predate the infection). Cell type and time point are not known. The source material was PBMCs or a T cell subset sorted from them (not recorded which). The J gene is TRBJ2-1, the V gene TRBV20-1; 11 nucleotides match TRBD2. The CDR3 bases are TGCAGTGCAACCCTAGCGGGAGGTCGTTCCTACAATGAGCAGTTCTTC. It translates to CSATLAGGRSYNEQFF.